This TCR beta chain emerged from a study of vaccination and CD4 T cells after COVID-19 (dated by TCRdb to between 2021 and 2024). With respect to the entire study: The convalescent cohort included six males and four females, with two Hispanic individuals, seven Caucasians, two Asians and one multiracial person. Two doses of either the Pfizer-BioNTech BNT162b2 vaccine (n=8) or the Moderna mRNA-1273 vaccine (n=2) were administered to participants. Post-COVID blood samples were collected from convalescent patients a median of approximately 100 days after diagnosis, with a range of roughly 35 to 161 days. Post-vaccine blood samples were obtained a median of roughly 75 days after the second vaccine dose, with a range of roughly 14 to 241 days. The cultures were stimulated with overlapping spike peptide pools from SARS-CoV-2 and from the common cold coronaviruses HCoV-NL63, HCoV-OC43 and HCoV-229E. As controls, cultures received a CEFX viral epitope pool (the positive control), an HIV-1 Nef peptide pool (the negative control), or no peptide at all. In 10 COVID-19 convalescent patients and a handful of infection-naive healthy vaccine recipients, the spike-specific CD4+ TCR repertoire before mRNA vaccination was compared with the repertoire after mRNA vaccination. At the TCR clonotype level, an earlier paper using these donors assessed memory CD4+ T cell crossreactivity between SARS-CoV-2 and common cold coronavirus spike proteins. The full study reports these points: Although the median number of SARS-CoV-2-reactive clonotypes went up from roughly 19 after infection to 35 to 40 after vaccination, the increase was not significant. Only a relatively small number of convalescent patients were included in the study, and early timepoints following natural infection were not analyzed. Of the vaccine-specific clones in convalescent patients, 304 of 307, or nearly all, reacted only to SARS-CoV-2 spike and did not cross-react with common cold coronaviruses. Among the post-vaccine SARS-CoV-2-reactive clones in convalescent patients, a median around 90% showed up only after vaccination, which suggests vaccine-specific priming.

The library relied on PCR. At the Johns Hopkins FTIC core, DNA from the cultured CD4+ T cells underwent TCR sequencing with the Oncomine TCR Beta short-read assay. The QIAamp micro DNA kit was used to extract genomic DNA from the cultured CD4+ T cells. The Oncomine TCR Beta libraries from cultured CD4+ T cells were pooled using unique dual indexes and then sequenced on an Illumina iSeq 100. The authors' pipeline ran thus. Non-productive sequences were filtered out, and CDR3s that did not start with C, did not end with F or W, or were shorter than 7 amino acids were discarded. Antigen-specific clonotypes were identified with the MANAFEST web application by comparing peptide-stimulated wells with reference and other culture wells. For a clone to be called positive, the clone needed an FDR below 0.05, an odds ratio above 5, and a productive frequency above 0.1% in at least two of three replicate wells. A clonotype counted as cross-reactive if it showed significant expansion both in the SARS-CoV-2 spike wells and in at least one common cold coronavirus spike condition. Using R version 3.6.1, CDR3 homology was evaluated through Levenshtein distances (stringdist) along with unrooted phylogenetic trees (ape). TCRdb ran its own pipeline on the public reads, namely fastp trimming at Q25 and MiXCR clone calling, and kept in-frame beta chains. One record per CDR3 amino acid sequence lists the most common genes and DNA. TCRdb, not the original authors, processed these V and J calls. Counted in this sample were roughly 2,000 distinct CDR3 sequences; 46% of them appeared once. The top ten constitute 55% to 75% of the sample.

In the paper's terms, the treatment or condition label means: approximately 9-day PBMC culture with coronavirus spike peptide pools or control peptides (ViraFEST assay). CD4+ T cells from unexposed donors were collected before the COVID-19 pandemic (2011-2018). To expand antigen-specific T cells with peptide pools and then pick out the expanded clonotypes through TCR sequencing, the study relied on the ViraFEST assay. Some 2 million PBMCs per well were cultured in IMDM with approximately 5.2% human AB serum and about 9.2 IU/ml IL-2, plus 10 ug/ml peptide pools. Half of the culture medium was replaced with fresh IL-2-containing medium on days 3 and 7. CD4+ T cells were isolated after less than twelve days of culture through negative selection using the EasySep CD4+ T cell isolation kit. Unexposed donor CD4+ T cells were tested for reactivity to SARS-CoV-2 S and N and four common cold coronavirus spike pools, as cell number allowed. Ficoll-Paque Plus gradient centrifugation was used to isolate PBMCs from whole blood, and the isolated PBMCs were then either used fresh or cryopreserved at -140C. Triplicate wells were generally used for each culture condition. The leukapheresis product for the unexposed donors was obtained through commercial purchase.

Regarding this clonotype: Its specific antigen is unknown. It has no much larger one-base neighbor in the sample; base qualities were not kept.

V drops 3 bases and J drops 10 bases, leaving 9 bases in between. Per the germline V gene, SNHLY is the CDR1 and FYNNEI is the CDR2. From the cysteine through the phenylalanine, the CDR3 covers 11 amino acids. This entry keeps only the CDR3 DNA: 33 bases, framed from base 1. Recombination linked TRBV2 to TRBJ2-5, and possibly TRBD2, on 5 matching bases. The receptor was derived from a human donor in good health. Specimen: CD4+ T cells from blood, cultured in vitro. At the DNA level, the sequence is TGTGCCAGCAGTGAGTTGGGGAGCCAGTACTTC. Translation gives CASSELGSQYF.